This TCR beta chain came from a study of blood T cell repertoires in COVID-19. About the research overall: Samples of COVID-19 (acute and convalescent) were obtained from the United States, Italy and Spain. In each case, the material was cDNA or gDNA derived from T cells, B-cell-depleted T cells, or PBMCs.

V gave up 7 bases and J gave up 4 bases, with 19 bases separating them. From germline, CDR1 is LNHDA and CDR2 SQIVND (reference sequence). The CDR3 extends over 16 amino acids. In the study's own analysis: It was from reference gene primer amplification that nucleated cell counts were estimated. Method: immunoSEQ multiplex PCR; TCRdb's copy keeps in-frame clones and lacks some. V and J calls and clone size are as listed in that table; D and trimming were resolved from the DNA. This sample yields around 230,000 clones, of which almost 85% are seen a single time; roughly 5.3% belongs to the top ten. Seattle patient enrollment occurred during active infection, with longitudinal follow-up thereafter.

The V gene is TRBV19, the J gene TRBJ2-2; D is perhaps TRBD2 (5 bases). The TCR originated in a man in his fifties with COVID-19, enrolled during active disease. Sequenced sample: peripheral blood. CDR3 protein: CASTSLRVPSTGELFF. The DNA of the CDR3 is TGTGCCAGTACCTCGCTGCGGGTCCCCAGCACCGGGGAGCTGTTTTTT.